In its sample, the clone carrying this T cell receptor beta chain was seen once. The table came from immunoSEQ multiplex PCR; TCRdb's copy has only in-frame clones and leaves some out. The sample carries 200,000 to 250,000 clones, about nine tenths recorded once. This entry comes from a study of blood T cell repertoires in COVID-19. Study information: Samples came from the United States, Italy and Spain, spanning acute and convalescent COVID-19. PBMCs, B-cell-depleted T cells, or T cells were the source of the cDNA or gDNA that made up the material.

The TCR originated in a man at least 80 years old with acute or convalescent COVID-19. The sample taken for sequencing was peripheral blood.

The CDR3 is CASSAAQETQYF. The CDR3 DNA sequence: TGTGCCAGCTCGGCCGCCCAAGAGACCCAGTACTTC. The chain combines TRBV18 with TRBJ2-5, with D unresolved. CDR3 length: 12 residues. V dropped 6 bases and J dropped 1 base, with 6 bases sitting between them. Germline V lookup: CDR1 KGHSH, CDR2 LQKENI.